A single sample is the source of the 4 T cell receptor beta chains below, sequenced in a study of T cell clonality in common variable immunodeficiency. Study findings and constraints: Reportedly, TCR beta sequences from common variable immunodeficiency showed fewer deletions and N-nucleotide insertions.

For these receptors, no antigen is known. Only in-frame clones appear in the TCRdb table, and some are missing; sequencing was by immunoSEQ multiplex PCR. In total the sample includes roughly 33,000 clones, none of them seen once. Sequencing used peripheral blood mononuclear cells. Receptor source: a human donor with common variable immunodeficiency.

The table lists this clone with a few counts. The read ends 3 residues shy of where the CDR3 ends; the end is completed using the germline J gene. This chain uses TRBV19 with TRBJ1-2, with 7 nucleotides matching TRBD1. Germline-derived CDR1 and CDR2 are LNHDA and SQIVND (reference sequence). The CDR3 is 13 residues long. CDR3 sequence: CASHDEQGRGYTF. Incomplete CDR3 DNA: TGTGCCAGCCACGACGAACAGGGGCGAGGC.

Turning to this clone: The read is 3 residues too short to cover the CDR3 end, so that end is filled in from the germline J gene. The chain couples TRBV30 to TRBJ1-4; TRBD1 might be the D (6 bases). The CDR3 is made up of 15 amino acids. Germline CDR1 is GTSNPN and CDR2 is SVGIG (reference sequence). V was shortened by 2 bases and J by 4 bases, with 14 bases between the two germline ends. CDR3 sequence reads: CAWSRTGRDNEKLFF. Partial CDR3 DNA: TGTGCCTGGAGTAGAACAGGGAGGGATAATGAAAAA. The full variable domain, with the rest looked up from reference TRBV30 and TRBJ1-4, is SQTIHQWPATLVQPVGSPLSLECTVEGTSNPNLYWYRQAAGRGLQLLFYSVGIGQISSEVPQNLSASRPQDRQFILSSKKLLLSDSGFYLCAWSRTGRDNEKLFFGSGTQLSVL.

This clone was detected a few times. CDR3 sequence reads: CASSLVPGWGGEAFF. Incomplete CDR3 DNA: TGTGCCAGCAGCTTAGTGCCAGGGTGGGGGGGTGAA. The chain is built from TRBV7-2 and TRBJ1-1, with D tentatively TRBD1 (5 bases). The read halts 3 residues ahead of the CDR3 end, with the missing end drawn from the germline J gene. CDR3 length: 15 amino acids. From germline, CDR1 is SGHTA and CDR2 FQGNSA. Trimming removed 1 base at V and 7 bases at J, with 16 bases between.

This clone was found a few times. From the germline J gene comes the end of the CDR3, since the read stops 3 residues before it. This chain connects TRBV2 to TRBJ2-7; 8 bases fit TRBD2. This CDR3 has 15 residues. The junction had 4 bases not matched to a gene; V was cut back by 3 bases and J by 0 bases. CDR1 SNHLY and CDR2 FYNNEI come from the germline V gene. The CDR3: CASSEGGGPSYEQYF. The CDR3 bases that were read are TGTGCCAGCAGTGAGGGCGGGGGGCCCTCCTACGAG.